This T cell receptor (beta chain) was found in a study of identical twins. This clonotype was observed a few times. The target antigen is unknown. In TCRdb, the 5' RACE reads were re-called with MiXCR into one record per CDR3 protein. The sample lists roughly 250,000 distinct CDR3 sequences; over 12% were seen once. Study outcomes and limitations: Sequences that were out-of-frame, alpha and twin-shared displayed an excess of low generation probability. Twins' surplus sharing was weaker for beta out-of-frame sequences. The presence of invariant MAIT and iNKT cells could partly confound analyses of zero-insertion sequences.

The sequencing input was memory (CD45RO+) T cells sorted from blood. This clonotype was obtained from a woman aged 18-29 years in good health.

CDR3 region: CATSGQGASGSPLHF. In nucleotides, the CDR3 is TGTGCCACCAGCGGACAGGGTGCATCGGGTTCACCCCTCCACTTT. The chain has TRBV15 and TRBJ1-6, with 8 bases aligning to TRBD1. V lost 5 bases, J lost 9 bases, and 9 bases stayed unmatched. Germline CDR1 is LNHNV and CDR2 is YYDKDF (reference sequence). The CDR3 sequence is 15 residues long. Supplemented by reference TRBV15 and TRBJ1-6, the full variable domain reads DAMVIQNPRYQVTQFGKPVTLSCSQTLNHNVMYWYQQKSSQAPKLLFHYYDKDFNNEADTPDNFQSRRPNTSFCFLDIRSPGLGDTAMYLCATSGQGASGSPLHFGNGTRLTVT.